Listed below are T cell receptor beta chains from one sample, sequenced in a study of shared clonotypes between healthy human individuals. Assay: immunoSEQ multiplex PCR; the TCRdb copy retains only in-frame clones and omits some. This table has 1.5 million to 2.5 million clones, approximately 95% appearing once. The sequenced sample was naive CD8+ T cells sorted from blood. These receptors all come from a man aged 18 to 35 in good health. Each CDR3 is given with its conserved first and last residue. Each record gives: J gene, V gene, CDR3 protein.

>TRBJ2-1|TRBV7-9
CASTRSGAAGYNEQFF
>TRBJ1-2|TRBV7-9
CASNPPPDGRMTNYGYTF
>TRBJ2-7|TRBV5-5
CASSLGTGGEQYF
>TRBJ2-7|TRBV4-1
CASSQVRGGLYEQYF
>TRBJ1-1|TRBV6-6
CASSLDRWGEAFF
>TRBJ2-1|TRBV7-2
CASSRPAGVNEQFF
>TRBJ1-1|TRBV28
CASSSILDRYAEAFF
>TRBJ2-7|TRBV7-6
CASSLGAGAYEQYF
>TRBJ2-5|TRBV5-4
CASSIAGGETQYF
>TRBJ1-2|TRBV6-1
CANRDYPLYGYTF
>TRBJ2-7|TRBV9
CASSGSSEIEQYF
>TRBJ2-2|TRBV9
CASSVEGVPNTGELFF
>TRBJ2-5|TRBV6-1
CASSPLYGELTQYF
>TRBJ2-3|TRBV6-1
CASSDRTSYTQYF
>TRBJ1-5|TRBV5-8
CASSLVGTGSNQPQHF